The 11 T cell receptor beta chains presented below share a single source sample, sequenced in a study of T cell repertoires in cytomegalovirus infection. Each CDR3 protein gets one entry after TCRdb re-called the reads with MiXCR. This repertoire shows about 740,000 distinct CDR3 sequences, 35% found once; its top ten account for around 2.6%. The material sequenced was PBMCs. These receptors were collected from a human donor in good health (CMV status not recorded). Some clones in this sample may be carry-over from other donors' samples.

The chain is built from TRBV19 and TRBJ1-1; D gene uncertain. CDR3 size: 15 residues. The V and J ends lost 7 bases and 6 bases respectively, with 21 bases between them. Germline CDR1 reads LNHDA; CDR2 reads SQIVND (reference sequence). CDR3 sequence: CASTLGSGGIAEAFF. The CDR3 DNA follows: TGTGCCAGTACTCTGGGTTCCGGAGGGATCGCTGAAGCTTTCTTT.

In this sample, this clonotype turned up a few times. The chain is built from TRBV7-8 and TRBJ2-2, with 8 bases identical to TRBD1. V shed 5 bases, J shed 7 bases, and the junction held 9 bases outside the gene matches. The CDR3 runs 15 residues. Germline loops: CDR1 SGHVS, CDR2 FQNEAQ. The CDR3 loop is CASSASTGGSGELFF. The DNA of the CDR3 is TGTGCCAGCAGCGCATCTACAGGGGGTAGCGGGGAGCTGTTTTTT.

The rearrangement links TRBV7-2 to TRBJ1-5, with D possibly matching TRBD1 (5 bases). V lost 5 bases, J lost 0 bases, and 8 bases lay in between. Per the germline V gene, CDR1 is SGHTA and CDR2 is FQGNSA. CDR3 length equals 14 residues. For the CDR3, the DNA is TGTGCCAGCAGCCACAGGTATAGCAATCAGCCCCAGCATTTT. Translated, it gives CASSHRYSNQPQHF.

The chain recombines TRBV6-1 with TRBJ1-5; D remains ambiguous. The length of the CDR3 is 16 residues. With 2 bases removed from V and 0 bases from J, the gap between germline ends came to 11 bases. Germline V gene data show CDR1 as MNHNS and CDR2 as SASEGT. CDR3 protein: CASSESSGRSNQPQHF. The CDR3 DNA reads TGTGCCAGCAGTGAAAGCTCCGGGCGTAGCAATCAGCCCCAGCATTTT.

This clonotype was detected a few times. The chain couples TRBV9 to TRBJ1-1; no reliable D call. Trimming pared 0 bases from V and 0 bases from J, leaving 9 bases between. The CDR3 is 15 amino acids. In germline, CDR1 is SGDLS, CDR2 YYNGEE. CDR3 bases: TGTGCCAGCAGCGTAGACCCAGAGATGAACACTGAAGCTTTCTTT. This codes for CASSVDPEMNTEAFF.

This clonotype has ten or more counts. This sequence joins TRBV2 and TRBJ2-3; the D is unclear. V was clipped by 2 bases and J by 4 bases, with 10 bases between them. CDR3 length: 14 residues. Germline V gene data show CDR1 as SNHLY and CDR2 as FYNNEI. The DNA of the CDR3 is TGTGCCAGCAGTGAATGGGCCCAATCAGATACGCAGTATTTT. Translation gives CASSEWAQSDTQYF. Full variable domain (remainder filled in from reference TRBV2 and TRBJ2-3): EPEVTQTPSHQVTQMGQEVILRCVPISNHLYFYWYRQILGQKVEFLVSFYNNEISEKSEIFDDQFSVERPDGSNFTLKIRSTKLEDSAMYFCASSEWAQSDTQYFGPGTRLTVL.

V is TRBV7-2 and J is TRBJ1-2, with D perhaps TRBD1 (5 bases). The germline V gene encodes CDR1 SGHTA and CDR2 FQGNSA. V dropped 1 base and J dropped 4 bases, with 19 bases sitting between them. The CDR3 sequence is 17 residues long. Written as DNA, the CDR3 is TGTGCCAGCAGCTTAGAAGGGGTCGGGGTTCAGGGCTATGGCTACACCTTC. It encodes CASSLEGVGVQGYGYTF.

The chain has TRBV28 and TRBJ2-1, with a weak D call TRBD2 (5 bases). This CDR3 is built from 17 residues. Looked up from germline, CDR1 is MDHEN and CDR2 is SYDVKM. Trimming pared 1 base from V and 0 bases from J, leaving 13 bases between. CDR3 DNA sequence: TGTGCCAGCAGTTTATTTATCCGGGGAAGCTCCTACAATGAGCAGTTCTTC. Translation gives CASSLFIRGSSYNEQFF. The whole variable domain, filled in from reference TRBV28 and TRBJ2-1, reads DVKVTQSSRYLVKRTGEKVFLECVQDMDHENMFWYRQDPGLGLRLIYFSYDVKMKEKGDIPEGYSVSREKKERFSLILESASTNQTSMYLCASSLFIRGSSYNEQFFGPGTRLTVL.

This clonotype turned up a few times. The rearrangement joins TRBV7-2 to TRBJ2-1; TRBD2 aligns across 13 bases. The CDR3 is 19 amino acids. J lost 3 bases, V lost 4 bases, and 12 bases had no gene match. Germline lookup yields CDR1 SGHTA and CDR2 FQGNSA. CDR3 DNA sequence: TGTGCCAGCAGCTCGGACGTCGGACTAGCGGGGGATATCTACAATGAGCAGTTCTTC. Translating it yields CASSSDVGLAGDIYNEQFF.

This clonotype was detected a few times. This sequence joins TRBV7-2 and TRBJ2-1; D possibly corresponds to TRBD2 (6 bases). Trimming left V 5 bases short and J 12 bases short, with 20 bases between. This CDR3 comprises 14 residues. In germline, CDR1 is SGHTA, CDR2 FQGNSA. CDR3 nucleotide sequence: TGTGCCAGCAGCCAATCCCGGACTTCCGGGGGGCAGTTCTTC. This gives the protein CASSQSRTSGGQFF.

The chain is built from TRBV28 and TRBJ2-1; 9 bases are shared with TRBD2. Looked up from germline, CDR1 is MDHEN and CDR2 is SYDVKM. This CDR3 is built from 16 residues. Trimming at V came to 8 bases and at J to 6 bases, leaving 14 bases not matched to a gene. In nucleotides, the CDR3 is TGTGCCAGCCTTGCTCGCTTGTGGCGGGGGGGCAATGAGCAGTTCTTC. It is translated as CASLARLWRGGNEQFF. The complete variable domain, with remaining parts taken from reference TRBV28 and TRBJ2-1, reads DVKVTQSSRYLVKRTGEKVFLECVQDMDHENMFWYRQDPGLGLRLIYFSYDVKMKEKGDIPEGYSVSREKKERFSLILESASTNQTSMYLCASLARLWRGGNEQFFGPGTRLTVL.